This T cell receptor beta chain was captured in a study of cytomegalovirus exposure and HLA in healthy donors. Overall study findings and caveats: A cluster of highly shared sequence variants was likely a sequencing artifact.

Amplification used 60 Vbeta primers and 13 Jbeta primers. Produced via immunoSEQ multiplex PCR; TCRdb's table is partial and in-frame only. Its clone listing holds 150,000 or so clones. A remark on this clone: Its antigen remains unknown. At the DNA level, this CDR3 is encoded by other sequences in the same sample as well.

V was trimmed by 2 bases and J by 1 base, leaving 6 bases between them. The CDR3 has 13 residues. Germline-derived CDR1 and CDR2 are SGDLS and YYNGEE. The chain carries TRBV9 and TRBJ1-1; possibly TRBD1 for D (5 bases). Sequencing was done on a sample of PBMCs. The sequence derives from a woman aged 45-65 years in good health and CMV-seronegative. This CDR3 is CASSVTENTEAFF. The CDR3 DNA is TGTGCCAGCAGCGTGACAGAGAACACTGAAGCTTTCTTT.